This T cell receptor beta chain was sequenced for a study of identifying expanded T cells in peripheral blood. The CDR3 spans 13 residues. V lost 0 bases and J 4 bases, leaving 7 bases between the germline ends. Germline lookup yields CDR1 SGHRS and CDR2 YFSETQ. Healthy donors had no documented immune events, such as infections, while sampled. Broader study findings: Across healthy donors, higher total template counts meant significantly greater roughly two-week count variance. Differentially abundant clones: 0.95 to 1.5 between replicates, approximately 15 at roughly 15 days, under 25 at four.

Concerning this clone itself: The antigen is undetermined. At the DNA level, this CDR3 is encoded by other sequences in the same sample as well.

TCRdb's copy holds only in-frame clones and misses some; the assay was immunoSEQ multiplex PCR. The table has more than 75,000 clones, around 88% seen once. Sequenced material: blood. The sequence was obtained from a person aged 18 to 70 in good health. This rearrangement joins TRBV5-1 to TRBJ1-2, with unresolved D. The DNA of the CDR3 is TGCGCCAGCAGCTTGGCGGGGAGCTATGGCTACACCTTC. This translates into CASSLAGSYGYTF.